The 4 T cell receptor beta chains reported below all come from one sample, sequenced in a study of blood T cell repertoires in COVID-19. Produced via immunoSEQ multiplex PCR; TCRdb's table is partial and in-frame only. The data contain about 45,000 clones, 83% of them singletons. Material for sequencing was peripheral blood. The receptors stem from a man older than 75 in a cohort sampled during active COVID-19.

The rearrangement uses TRBV3-1 (or the pseudogene TRBV3-2) and TRBJ2-2; 14 bases are shared with TRBD2. This CDR3 region has 18 residues. The germline gives CDR1 LGHDT, CDR2 YNNKEL (reference sequence). The V gene end was trimmed by 1 base and the J gene end by 3 bases; junction bases not matched to a gene: 4. CDR3 sequence reads: CASSQGLAGGPYTGELFF. CDR3 sequence (DNA): TGTGCCAGCAGCCAAGGACTAGCGGGGGGGCCCTACACCGGGGAGCTGTTTTTT.

The CDR3 loop is CASSPGRADTQYF. DNA of the CDR3: TGTGCCAGCAGCCCAGGGAGGGCAGATACGCAGTATTTT. The genes are TRBV3-1 (or the pseudogene TRBV3-2) and TRBJ2-3, with TRBD2 matching 7 bases. The length of the CDR3 is 13 residues. The junction had 2 bases not matched to a gene; V was cut back by 4 bases and J by 4 bases. CDR1 and CDR2 from the germline V gene are LGHDT and YNNKEL (reference sequence).

The chain carries TRBV4-3 and TRBJ1-3, with D perhaps matching TRBD1 (5 bases). Trimming pared 3 bases from V and 0 bases from J, leaving 12 bases between. Germline assignment: CDR1 LGHNA and CDR2 YSLEER. This CDR3 has 16 amino acids. CDR3 nucleotides: TGCGCCAGCAGCCAGGCGGGGCCTTCCTCTGGAAACACCATATATTTT. It yields the protein CASSQAGPSSGNTIYF.

The chain has TRBV3-1 (or the pseudogene TRBV3-2) and TRBJ1-6, with D perhaps TRBD1 (5 bases). CDR3 length: 14 amino acids. Germline V gene data show CDR1 as LGHDT and CDR2 as YNNKEL (reference sequence). V was clipped by 1 base and J by 9 bases, with 10 bases between them. CDR3 nucleotides: TGTGCCAGCAGCCAAGGGGGGGACGTTTCACCCCTCCACTTT. This translates into CASSQGGDVSPLHF.